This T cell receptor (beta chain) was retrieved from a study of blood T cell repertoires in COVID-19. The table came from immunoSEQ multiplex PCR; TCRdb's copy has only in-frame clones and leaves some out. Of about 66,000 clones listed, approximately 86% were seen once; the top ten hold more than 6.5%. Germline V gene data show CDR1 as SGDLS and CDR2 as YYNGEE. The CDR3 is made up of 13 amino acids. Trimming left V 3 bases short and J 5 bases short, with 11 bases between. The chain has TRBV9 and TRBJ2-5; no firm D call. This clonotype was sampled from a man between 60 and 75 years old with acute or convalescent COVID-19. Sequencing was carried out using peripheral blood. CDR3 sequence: CASSGRLWETQYF. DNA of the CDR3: TGTGCCAGCAGCGGCAGGTTATGGGAGACCCAGTACTTC.